This TCR beta chain was obtained from a study of T-cell reconstitution after alpha-beta-depleted transplantation in children. General study results and limits: Newly made T cells mostly supplied T-cell counts and diversity one year after transplant. Surviving recipient T cells and thymic progenitors underlay high day-60 TCRbeta diversity in some patients. Expanded clones from the graft, numbering several hundred, reportedly supplied alpha-beta T cells about two months after transplant.

This clonotype came up many times. Its antigen is undetermined. TCRbeta library preparation incorporated unique molecular identifiers. Each CDR3 protein gets one entry after TCRdb re-called the PCR reads with MiXCR. The table includes 750,000 to 950,000 distinct CDR3 sequences, roughly 15% detected once. The sequenced sample was PBMCs, mostly from graft donor cells, obtained 360 days after TCRalphabeta/CD19-depleted stem cell transplant. This clonotype was obtained from a male patient aged 5 to 17 who had a stem cell transplant for acute lymphoblastic leukemia, so the T cells may come from the graft donor.

CDR3 nucleotide sequence: TGTGCCATCGGGGGACAGGGCCGAACAGATACGCAGTATTTT. Translated: CAIGGQGRTDTQYF. This chain joins TRBV10-3 and TRBJ2-3; 9 positions agree with TRBD1. The V segment lost 8 bases and the J segment 3 bases; nucleotides outside the gene matches: 6. The germline V gene encodes CDR1 ENHRY and CDR2 SYGVKD. CDR3 size: 14 residues.